The 11 T cell receptor beta chains below all came from one sample that was sequenced in a study of shared clonotypes between healthy human individuals. Naive-designated CD8 cells lacked CD45RO, were positively enriched for CCR7, and omitted terminally differentiated effector memory CD45RA+ cells. Method: immunoSEQ multiplex PCR; TCRdb's copy keeps in-frame clones and lacks some. The sample includes 1.5 million to 2.5 million clones, about 95% of them seen just once. The sequenced material came from naive CD8+ T cells sorted from blood. The origin of the receptors is a man younger than 35 in good health.

J is TRBJ2-5 and V is TRBV7-2; no clear D gene. V dropped 5 bases and J dropped 4 bases, with 11 bases sitting between them. CDR3 length equals 13 residues. Germline V gene sequence: CDR1 SGHTA, CDR2 FQGNSA. The CDR3 sequence: CASSRPTGETQYF. The CDR3 DNA sequence: TGTGCCAGCAGCCGACCGACGGGAGAGACCCAGTACTTC.

The chain uses TRBV11-2 and TRBJ1-2; D gene uncertain. With 2 bases removed from V and 4 bases from J, the gap between germline ends came to 17 bases. The CDR3 is 16 amino acids. The germline gives CDR1 SGHAT, CDR2 FQNNGV. CDR3 protein: CASSLSPGPLAYGYTF. CDR3 nucleotides: TGTGCCAGCAGCTTAAGCCCCGGCCCCCTTGCCTATGGCTACACCTTC.

The CDR3 spells CASSVVDGTGAEQYF. DNA of the CDR3: TGTGCCAGCAGCGTAGTTGATGGGACAGGGGCCGAGCAGTACTTC. The rearrangement links TRBV9 to TRBJ2-7; TRBD1 matches at 10 bases. The V and J ends lost 0 bases and 6 bases, in that order; junction bases with no gene match: 6. The CDR3 runs to 15 residues. Germline-derived CDR1 and CDR2 are SGDLS and YYNGEE.

The rearrangement uses TRBV4-1 and TRBJ1-2, with D unclear. The CDR3 sequence is 14 residues long. V was shortened by 1 base and J by 2 bases, with 8 bases between the two germline ends. Germline loops: CDR1 MGHRA, CDR2 YSYEKL. CDR3 in DNA: TGCGCCAGCAGCCAAGGGTTTGCCAACTATGGCTACACCTTC. This sequence encodes CASSQGFANYGYTF.

The chain uses TRBV10-1 and TRBJ2-3; a weak D match, TRBD2 (5 bases). Germline V CDR1 and CDR2: WNHNN, SYGVQD (reference sequence). With 11 bases removed from V and 1 base from J, the gap between germline ends came to 25 bases. This CDR3 is 17 amino acids long. The CDR3 here is CAPVSPKSGNGTDTQYF. The DNA of the CDR3 is TGCGCCCCCGTGAGCCCAAAATCGGGGAATGGCACAGATACGCAGTATTTT.

This chain connects TRBV27 to TRBJ2-2, with 7 nucleotides matching TRBD1. The trim removed 0 bases at V and 6 bases at J, leaving 10 bases unmatched. Germline lookup yields CDR1 MNHEY and CDR2 SMNVEV (reference sequence). The CDR3 contains 17 residues. The CDR3 is CASSLSADRVEAGELFF. In DNA form, the CDR3 reads TGTGCCAGCAGTTTATCAGCCGACAGGGTTGAGGCCGGGGAGCTGTTTTTT.

The chain employs TRBV4-1 and TRBJ2-7; the match to TRBD1 covers 9 bases. This CDR3 has 16 residues. In germline, CDR1 is MGHRA, CDR2 YSYEKL. J lost 3 bases, V lost 2 bases, and 8 bases had no gene match. The CDR3 sequence is CASSQTGTGSVYEQYF. CDR3 bases: TGCGCCAGCAGCCAAACCGGGACAGGGTCCGTCTACGAGCAGTACTTC.

The count of this clone is one. The rearrangement links TRBV30 to TRBJ1-2; possible D gene TRBD1, 6 bases. Germline CDR1 reads GTSNPN; CDR2 reads SVGIG (reference sequence). CDR3 size: 16 residues. The V end lost 1 base, the J end lost 8 bases, and 23 bases lay between the germline ends. The CDR3 DNA is TGTGCCTGGAGTGGGGACACCGGCGGAGGATATAGGGGCTACACCTTC. Translation: CAWSGDTGGGYRGYTF.

This chain connects TRBV19 to TRBJ2-7; weak D call: TRBD2 (6 bases). The germline CDR1 and CDR2 sequences are LNHDA and SQIVND (reference sequence). V was clipped by 7 bases and J by 1 base, with 11 bases between them. The CDR3 is 13 amino acids. CDR3 coding DNA: TGTGCCAGTAACCCCGGGGGATCCTACGAGCAGTACTTC. This sequence encodes CASNPGGSYEQYF.

The chain has TRBV4-1 and TRBJ1-2, with D unresolved. Germline-derived CDR1 and CDR2 are MGHRA and YSYEKL. The V and J ends lost 0 bases and 3 bases respectively, with 8 bases between them. The CDR3 spans 14 residues. CDR3 coding DNA: TGCGCCAGCAGCCAAGAGCCAGGCGACTATGGCTACACCTTC. It yields the protein CASSQEPGDYGYTF.

This chain uses TRBV19 with TRBJ2-7; 11 positions match TRBD2. After removal of 6 bases from V and 6 bases from J, the junction contained 10 bases not matched to a gene. This CDR3 contains 15 residues. From germline, CDR1 is LNHDA and CDR2 SQIVND (reference sequence). CDR3 amino acids: CASSPIGLAGGEQYF. The CDR3 coding sequence is TGTGCCAGTAGCCCTATCGGACTAGCGGGTGGCGAGCAGTACTTC.